This TCR beta chain came from a study of CXCR3-negative and CXCR3-positive naive CD8 T cells. The germline V gene encodes CDR1 SGHRS and CDR2 YFSETQ. CDR3 size: 13 residues. Of note for this clonotype: The target antigen is unknown.

Study-wide points: Both naive subsets carried similar amounts of surface CD5, so TCR strength was inferred from TRB CDR3 properties. Naive CXCR3-positive cells had TRB CDR3s more hydrophobic than those of CXCR3-negative naive cells.

The TRB cDNA libraries were prepared by 5' RACE with UMI labels. TCRdb re-analyzed the 5' RACE reads; it lists each CDR3 protein once, without DNA. Across about 150,000 distinct CDR3 sequences, the top ten clones capture around 0.3% of the sample. Material for sequencing was naive CXCR3+ CD8+ T cells from blood. The subset is: CD45RO-CCR7+CD27+CD95- naive CD8+ T cells expressing CXCR3 (TNR3+). This TCR was recovered from a human donor in good health. Some clones in this sample may be carry-over from other donors' samples. The genes are TRBV5-1 and TRBJ1-1. The CDR3 reads CASSLVGATEAFF.